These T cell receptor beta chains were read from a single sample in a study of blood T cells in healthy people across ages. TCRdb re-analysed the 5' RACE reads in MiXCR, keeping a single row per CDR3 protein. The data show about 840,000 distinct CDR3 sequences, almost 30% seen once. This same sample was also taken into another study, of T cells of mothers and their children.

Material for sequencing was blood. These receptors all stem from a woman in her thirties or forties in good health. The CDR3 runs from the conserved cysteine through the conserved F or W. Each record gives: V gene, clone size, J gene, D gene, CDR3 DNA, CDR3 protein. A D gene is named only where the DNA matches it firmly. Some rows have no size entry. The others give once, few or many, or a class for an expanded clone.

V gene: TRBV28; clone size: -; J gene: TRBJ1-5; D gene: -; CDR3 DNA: TGTACCAGCAGTTTATGGGGGATCGAGGATAGCAGTCAGCCCCAGCATTTT; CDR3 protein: CTSSLWGIEDSSQPQHF
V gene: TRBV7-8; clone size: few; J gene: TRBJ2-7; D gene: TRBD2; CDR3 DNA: TGTGCCAGCAGCTTACTTGGTCGCGGGGGTGGGTGGCGAGTTTACGAGCAGTACTTC; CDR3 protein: CASSLLGRGGGWRVYEQYF
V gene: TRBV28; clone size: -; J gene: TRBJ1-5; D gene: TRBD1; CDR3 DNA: TGTGCCAGCAGCCCCCAGGGGGTAGGCAATCAGCCCCAGCATTTT; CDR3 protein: CASSPQGVGNQPQHF
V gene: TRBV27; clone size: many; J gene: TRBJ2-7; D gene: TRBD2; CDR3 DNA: TGTGCCAGCAGTCCCCTAGCGGGAGGAGCCTACGAGCAGTACTTC; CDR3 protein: CASSPLAGGAYEQYF
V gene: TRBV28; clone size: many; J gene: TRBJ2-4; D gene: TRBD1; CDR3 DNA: TGTGCCAGCAGTTCCCCTCCCGGGACAGCGGTAATATATTGGGGGGCCAAAAACATTCAGTACTTC; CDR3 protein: CASSSPPGTAVIYWGAKNIQYF
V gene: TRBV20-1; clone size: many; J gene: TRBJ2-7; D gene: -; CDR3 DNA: TGCAGTGGAACAGACTCGAGCGACGAGCAGTACTTC; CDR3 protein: CSGTDSSDEQYF
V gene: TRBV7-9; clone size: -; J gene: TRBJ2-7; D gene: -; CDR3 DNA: TGTGCCAGCAGCCTTCTAGGTCTAGACTACGAGCAGTACTTC; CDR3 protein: CASSLLGLDYEQYF
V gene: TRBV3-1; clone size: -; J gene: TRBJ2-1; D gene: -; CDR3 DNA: TGTGCCAGCAGCCTACTAGGGACATCCCACAATGAGCAGTTCTTC; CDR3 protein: CASSLLGTSHNEQFF
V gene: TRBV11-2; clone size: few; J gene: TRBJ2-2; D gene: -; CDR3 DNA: TGTGCCAGCAGCTGGGACACGAACACCGGGGAGCTGTTTTTT; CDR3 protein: CASSWDTNTGELFF
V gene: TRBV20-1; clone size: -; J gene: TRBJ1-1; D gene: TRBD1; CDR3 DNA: TGCAGTGCTTCAGGGACAGCCGACACTGAAGCTTTCTTT; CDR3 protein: CSASGTADTEAFF
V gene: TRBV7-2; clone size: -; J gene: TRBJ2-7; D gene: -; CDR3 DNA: TGTGCCAGCAGCTTAGAAATTCGGACAGTAACGTACTTC; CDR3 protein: CASSLEIRTVTYF
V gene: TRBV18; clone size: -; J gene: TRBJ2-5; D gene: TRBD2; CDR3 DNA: TGTGCCAGCTCACCACCGTCTAGCGGGGGGGAGACCCAGTACTTC; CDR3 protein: CASSPPSSGGETQYF
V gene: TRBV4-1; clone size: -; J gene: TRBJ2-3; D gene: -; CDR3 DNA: TGCGCCAGCAGCCAACTACCCCGCACAGATACGCAGTATTTT; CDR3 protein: CASSQLPRTDTQYF
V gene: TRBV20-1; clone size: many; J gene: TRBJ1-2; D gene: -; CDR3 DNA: TGCAGTGCCCTCCCCCGCAGCCTCCTTTCCTATGGCTACACCTTC; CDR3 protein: CSALPRSLLSYGYTF
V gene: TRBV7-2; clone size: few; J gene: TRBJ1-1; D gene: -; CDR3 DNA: TGTGCCAGCAGCTTCCGACCCATGAACACTGAAGCTTTCTTT; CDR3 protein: CASSFRPMNTEAFF
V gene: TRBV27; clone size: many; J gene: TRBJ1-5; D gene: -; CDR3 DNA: TGTGCCAGCAGTTTATCGCGCAATCAGCCCCAGCATTTT; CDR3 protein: CASSLSRNQPQHF
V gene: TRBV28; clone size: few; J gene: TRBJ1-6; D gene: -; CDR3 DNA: TGTGCCAGCAGTGGTCCTGGGAGCTCCTATAATTCACCCCTCCACTTT; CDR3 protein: CASSGPGSSYNSPLHF
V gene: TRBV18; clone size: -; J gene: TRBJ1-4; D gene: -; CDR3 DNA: TGTGCCAGCTCACCGAAGGTCTCTAATGAAAAACTGTTTTTT; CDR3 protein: CASSPKVSNEKLFF
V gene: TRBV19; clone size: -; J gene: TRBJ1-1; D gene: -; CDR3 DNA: TGTGCCAGTAGTAAGGGCTCCTTTACCGTCCCGGATAAGGCTTTCTTT; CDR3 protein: CASSKGSFTVPDKAFF
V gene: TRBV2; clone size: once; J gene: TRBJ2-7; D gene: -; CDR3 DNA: TGTGCCAGCAGGGAAAAAGACGGGAACGAGCAGTACTTC; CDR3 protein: CASREKDGNEQYF
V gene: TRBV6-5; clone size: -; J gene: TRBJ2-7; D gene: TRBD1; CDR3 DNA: TGTGCCAGCAGTAGAACCCGGGACAGAACCTACGAGCAGTACTTC; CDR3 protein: CASSRTRDRTYEQYF
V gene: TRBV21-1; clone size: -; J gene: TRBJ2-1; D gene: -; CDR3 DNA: TGTGCCAGCAGCAAAGTACTCCCTGAGCAGTTCTTC; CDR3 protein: CASSKVLPEQFF
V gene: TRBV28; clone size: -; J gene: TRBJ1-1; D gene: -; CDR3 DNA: TGTGCCAGCAGTTCCGAAAGACGAGCTTTCTTT; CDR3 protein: CASSSERRAFF
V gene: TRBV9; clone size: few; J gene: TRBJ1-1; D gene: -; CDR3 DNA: TGTGCCAGCAGCGTAGATTGGGGTAACACTGAAGCTTTCTTT; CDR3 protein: CASSVDWGNTEAFF
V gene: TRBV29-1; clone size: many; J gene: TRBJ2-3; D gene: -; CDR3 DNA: TGCAGCGTTGAAGGGGGGGCTAGAGGCACAGATACGCAGTATTTT; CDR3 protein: CSVEGGARGTDTQYF
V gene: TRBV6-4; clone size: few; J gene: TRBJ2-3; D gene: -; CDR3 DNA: TGTGCCAGCAGTGAAAGGGCGGCAGATACGCAGTATTTT; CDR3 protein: CASSERAADTQYF
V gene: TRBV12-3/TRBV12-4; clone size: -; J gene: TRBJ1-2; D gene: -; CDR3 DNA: TGTGCCAGCAGCAGCCCTAACTATGGCTACACCTTC; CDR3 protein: CASSSPNYGYTF
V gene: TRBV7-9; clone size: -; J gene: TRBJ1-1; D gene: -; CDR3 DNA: TGTGCCAGCAGCTTCGATCTCTGGGGACTCACTGAAGCTTTCTTT; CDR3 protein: CASSFDLWGLTEAFF
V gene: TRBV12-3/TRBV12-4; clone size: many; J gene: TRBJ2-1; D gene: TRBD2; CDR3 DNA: TGTGCCAGCAGTTCCTATAGCGGGGGGCCTTACAATGAGCAGTTCTTC; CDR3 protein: CASSSYSGGPYNEQFF
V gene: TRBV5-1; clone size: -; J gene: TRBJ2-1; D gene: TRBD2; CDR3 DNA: TGCGCCAGCAGCACCTCCGGGACTAGCGGGGGGGCCCCCGACAATGAGCAGTTCTTC; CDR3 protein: CASSTSGTSGGAPDNEQFF
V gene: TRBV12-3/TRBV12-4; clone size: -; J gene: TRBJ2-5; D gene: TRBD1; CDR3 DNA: TGTACCAGCAGTTACTACAGGGGGGAGACCCAGTACTTC; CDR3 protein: CTSSYYRGETQYF
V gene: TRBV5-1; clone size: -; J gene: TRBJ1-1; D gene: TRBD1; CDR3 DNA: TGCGCCAGCGCGAACACTCAGGGGGCGAACACTGAAGCTTTCTTT; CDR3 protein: CASANTQGANTEAFF